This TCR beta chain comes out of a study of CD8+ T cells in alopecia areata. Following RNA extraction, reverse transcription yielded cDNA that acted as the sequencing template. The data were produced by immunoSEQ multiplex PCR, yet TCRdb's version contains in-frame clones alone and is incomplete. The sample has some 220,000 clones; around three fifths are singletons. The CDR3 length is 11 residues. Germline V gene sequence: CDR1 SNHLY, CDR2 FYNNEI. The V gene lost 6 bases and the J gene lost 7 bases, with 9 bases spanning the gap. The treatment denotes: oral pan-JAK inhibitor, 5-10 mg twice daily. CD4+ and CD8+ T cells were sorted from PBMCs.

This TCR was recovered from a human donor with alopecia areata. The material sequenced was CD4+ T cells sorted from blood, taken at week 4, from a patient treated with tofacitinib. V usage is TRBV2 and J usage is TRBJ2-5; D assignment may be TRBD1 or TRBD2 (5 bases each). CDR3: CASRGTGTQYF. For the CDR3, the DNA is TGTGCCAGCAGAGGGACGGGGACCCAGTACTTC.